The table lists the clone carrying this T cell receptor beta chain with a few counts. Building of the TCR beta libraries involved iRepertoire HTBI primers and Arm-PCR of CDR3 regions. In the original processing: Identification across samples found some 60 TRBV and 12 to 15 TRBJ segments. TCRdb re-called the multiplex PCR reads with MiXCR, one entry per CDR3 protein. The V and J calls were determined by TCRdb, not by the authors. The repertoire holds some 430,000 distinct CDR3 sequences, about a fifth seen once, with around 7% in the top ten. Sample time point: persistent/refractory GD, antithyroid drugs over 5 years with positive TRAb. The TCR library was prepared using RNA isolated from PBMCs. The data were obtained in a study of regulatory T cells in long-lasting Graves disease. Looked up from germline, CDR1 is MNHGY and CDR2 is SVAAGI. Trimming removed 3 bases at V and 6 bases at J, with 11 bases between. The CDR3 is 13 residues long.

Material: peripheral blood mononuclear cells (PBMCs), obtained when the disease was refractory, from a patient treated with antithyroid drugs. The chain employs TRBV6-9 and TRBJ1-2, with D unresolved. This clonotype was obtained from a female donor with Graves disease. In nucleotides, the CDR3 is TGTGCCAGCAGTTACCCCCCGGGCCATGGCTACACCTTC. It specifies CASSYPPGHGYTF.